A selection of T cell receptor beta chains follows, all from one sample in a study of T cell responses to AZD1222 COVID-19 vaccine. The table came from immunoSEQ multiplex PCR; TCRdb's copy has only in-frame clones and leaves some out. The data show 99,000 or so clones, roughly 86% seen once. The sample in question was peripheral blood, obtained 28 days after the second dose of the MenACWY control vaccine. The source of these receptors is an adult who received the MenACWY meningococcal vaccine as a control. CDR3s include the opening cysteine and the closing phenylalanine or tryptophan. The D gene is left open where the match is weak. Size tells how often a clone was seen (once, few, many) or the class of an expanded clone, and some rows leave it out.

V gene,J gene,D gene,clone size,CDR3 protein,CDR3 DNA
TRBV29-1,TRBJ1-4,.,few,CSVEDRRGQPRGLFF,TGCAGCGTTGAAGATCGGAGGGGCCAACCCCGGGGACTGTTTTTT
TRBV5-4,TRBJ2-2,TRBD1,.,CASSQRQGFPGELFF,TGTGCCAGCAGCCAAAGACAGGGTTTCCCCGGGGAGCTGTTTTTT
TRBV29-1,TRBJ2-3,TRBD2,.,CSVGLGLAGTDTQYF,TGCAGCGTTGGGTTGGGACTAGCGGGCACAGATACGCAGTATTTT
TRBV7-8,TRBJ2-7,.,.,CASSRRVGQSYEQYF,TGTGCCAGCAGCCGCCGGGTTGGGCAGTCCTACGAGCAGTACTTC
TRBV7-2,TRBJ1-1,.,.,CASSSHQGLNTEAFF,TGTGCCAGCAGCTCACATCAGGGGTTGAACACTGAAGCTTTCTTT
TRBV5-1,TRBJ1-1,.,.,CASSGDTQGTEAFF,TGCGCCAGCAGCGGGGACACTCAGGGGACTGAAGCTTTCTTT
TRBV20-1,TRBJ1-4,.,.,CSASSGSRHEKLFF,TGCAGTGCTAGTTCAGGGTCAAGGCATGAAAAACTGTTTTTT
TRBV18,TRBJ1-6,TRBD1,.,CASLRGQSSPLHF,TGTGCCAGCCTCAGGGGGCAGAGTTCACCCCTCCACTTT
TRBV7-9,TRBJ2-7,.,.,CASSLGGVVGEQYF,TGTGCCAGCAGCTTAGGTGGAGTAGTCGGCGAGCAGTACTTC
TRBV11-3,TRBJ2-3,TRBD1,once,CASSSPSSGTGHTDTQYF,TGTGCCAGCAGCTCACCTTCCTCCGGGACAGGACACACAGATACGCAGTATTTT
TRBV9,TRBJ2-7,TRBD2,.,CASSHIAGDNFYEQYF,TGTGCCAGCAGTCATATAGCGGGCGACAATTTTTACGAGCAGTACTTC
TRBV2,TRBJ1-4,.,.,CASREGQNEKLFF,TGTGCCAGCAGAGAAGGACAGAATGAAAAACTGTTTTTT
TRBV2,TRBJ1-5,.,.,CASSETRDQPQHF,TGTGCCAGCAGTGAAACCAGGGATCAGCCCCAGCATTTT
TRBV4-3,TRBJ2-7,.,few,CASSQDFMGGTMGEQYF,TGCGCCAGCAGCCAAGATTTCATGGGGGGTACAATGGGCGAGCAGTACTTC